Below, one T cell receptor (beta chain) is given with its context. The antigen is not known. The data stem from a study of T cell responses to AZD1222 COVID-19 vaccine. The CDR3 runs to 16 residues. With 0 bases clipped from V and 2 bases from J, the junction kept 6 bases outside the gene matches. Germline V CDR1 and CDR2: MDHEN, SYDVKM. Study-level points and caveats: A mostly white British donor set with more females was recruited, and clonal diversity was possibly underestimated.

The table came from immunoSEQ multiplex PCR; TCRdb's copy has only in-frame clones and leaves some out. Of some 150,000 clones in the sample, approximately 90% were seen once. This clonotype was sampled from an adult in good health. This chain joins TRBV28 and TRBJ2-7; TRBD1 matches at 8 bases. The source was peripheral blood, collected on day 0 of AZD1222 vaccination. In DNA, the CDR3 is TGTGCCAGCAGTTTATGGACAGGGGCGATCGCCTACGAGCAGTACTTC. Residues: CASSLWTGAIAYEQYF.